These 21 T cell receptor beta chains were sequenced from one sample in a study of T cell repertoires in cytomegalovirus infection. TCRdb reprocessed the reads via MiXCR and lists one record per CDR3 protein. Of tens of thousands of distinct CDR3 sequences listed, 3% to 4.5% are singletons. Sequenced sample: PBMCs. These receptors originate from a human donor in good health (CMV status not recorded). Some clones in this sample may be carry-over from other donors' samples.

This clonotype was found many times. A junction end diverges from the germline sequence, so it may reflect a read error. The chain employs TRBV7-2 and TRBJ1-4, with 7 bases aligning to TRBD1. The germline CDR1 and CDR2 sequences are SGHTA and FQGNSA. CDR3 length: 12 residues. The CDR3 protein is CASSLGTAKLFF. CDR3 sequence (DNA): TGTGCCAGCAGTTTAGGGACAGCAAAACTGTTTTTT. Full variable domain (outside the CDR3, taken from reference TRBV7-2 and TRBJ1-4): GAGVSQSPSNKVTEKGKDVELRCDPISGHTALYWYRQSLGQGLEFLIYFQGNSAPDKSGLPSDRFSAERTGGSVSTLTIQRTQQEDSAVYLCASSLGTAKLFFGSGTQLSVL.

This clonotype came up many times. The CDR3 DNA follows: TGTGCCAGCAGCTTACAGGGGGTGAACACTGAAGCTTTCTTT. Translating gives CASSLQGVNTEAFF. The V call is TRBV7-2, the J call TRBJ1-1; 7 bases match TRBD1. Trimming cost V 2 bases and J 0 bases; bases outside gene matches: 0. This CDR3 has 14 amino acids. Germline CDR1 is SGHTA and CDR2 is FQGNSA.

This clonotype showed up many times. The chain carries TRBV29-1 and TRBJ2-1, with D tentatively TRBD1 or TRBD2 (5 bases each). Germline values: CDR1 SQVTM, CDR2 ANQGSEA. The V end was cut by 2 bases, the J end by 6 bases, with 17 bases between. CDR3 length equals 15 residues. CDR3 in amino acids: CSVELVGRGFNEQFF. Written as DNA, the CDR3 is TGCAGCGTTGAATTGGTGGGACGAGGATTCAATGAGCAGTTCTTC.

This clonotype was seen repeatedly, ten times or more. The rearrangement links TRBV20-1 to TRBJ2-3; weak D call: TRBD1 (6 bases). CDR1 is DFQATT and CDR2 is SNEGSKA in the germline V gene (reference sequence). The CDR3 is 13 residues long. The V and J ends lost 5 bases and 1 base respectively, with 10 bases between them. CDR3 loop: CSAGRQGTDTQYF. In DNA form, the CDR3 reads TGCAGTGCTGGAAGACAGGGCACAGATACGCAGTATTTT.

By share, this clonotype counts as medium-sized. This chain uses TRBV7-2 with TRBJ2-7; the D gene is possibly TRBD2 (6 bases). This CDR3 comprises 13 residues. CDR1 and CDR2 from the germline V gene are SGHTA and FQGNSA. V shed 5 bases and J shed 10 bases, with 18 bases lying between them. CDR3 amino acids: CASSSPGDLSQYF. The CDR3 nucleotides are TGTGCCAGCAGCAGTCCGGGAGACCTTTCCCAGTACTTC. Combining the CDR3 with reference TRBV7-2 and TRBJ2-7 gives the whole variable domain GAGVSQSPSNKVTEKGKDVELRCDPISGHTALYWYRQSLGQGLEFLIYFQGNSAPDKSGLPSDRFSAERTGGSVSTLTIQRTQQEDSAVYLCASSSPGDLSQYFGPGTRLTVT.

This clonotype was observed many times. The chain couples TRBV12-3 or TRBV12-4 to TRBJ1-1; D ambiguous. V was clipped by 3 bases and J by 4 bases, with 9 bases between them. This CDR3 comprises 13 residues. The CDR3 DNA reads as TGTGCCAGCAGTTTTCAGGAAGGCACTGAAGCTTTCTTT. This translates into CASSFQEGTEAFF.

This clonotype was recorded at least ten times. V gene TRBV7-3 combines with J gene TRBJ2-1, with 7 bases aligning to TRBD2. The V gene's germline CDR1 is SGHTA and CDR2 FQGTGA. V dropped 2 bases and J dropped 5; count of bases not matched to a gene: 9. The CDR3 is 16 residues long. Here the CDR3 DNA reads TGTGCCAGCAGCTTAGAGGGGACTATTGGCCACAATGAGCAGTTCTTC. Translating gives CASSLEGTIGHNEQFF. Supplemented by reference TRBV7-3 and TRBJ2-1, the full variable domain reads GAGVSQTPSNKVTEKGKYVELRCDPISGHTALYWYRQSLGQGPEFLIYFQGTGAADDSGLPNDRFFAVRPEGSVSTLKIQRTERGDSAVYLCASSLEGTIGHNEQFFGPGTRLTVL.

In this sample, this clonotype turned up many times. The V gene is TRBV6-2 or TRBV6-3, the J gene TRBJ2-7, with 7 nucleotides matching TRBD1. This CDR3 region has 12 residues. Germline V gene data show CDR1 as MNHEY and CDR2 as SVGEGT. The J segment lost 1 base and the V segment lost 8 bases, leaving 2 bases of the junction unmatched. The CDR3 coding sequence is TGTGCCAGCGGGGACAGTTCCTACGAGCAGTACTTC. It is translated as CASGDSSYEQYF.

The CDR3 protein is CASRETSLFGSYEQYF. In nucleotides, the CDR3 is TGTGCCAGCAGAGAGACCTCATTGTTTGGATCCTACGAGCAGTACTTC. This chain joins TRBV6-2 or TRBV6-3 and TRBJ2-7, with D uncertain. V lost 6 bases, J lost 1 base, and 19 bases lay in between. The length of the CDR3 is 16 residues. Germline values: CDR1 MNHEY, CDR2 SVGEGT.

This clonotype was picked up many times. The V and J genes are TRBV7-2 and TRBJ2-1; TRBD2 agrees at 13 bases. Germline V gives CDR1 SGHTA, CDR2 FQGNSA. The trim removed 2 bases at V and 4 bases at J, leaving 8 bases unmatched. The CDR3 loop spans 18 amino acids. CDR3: CASSLPHGLAGVYNEQFF. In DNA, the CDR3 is TGTGCCAGCAGCTTACCACACGGACTAGCGGGAGTATACAATGAGCAGTTCTTC.

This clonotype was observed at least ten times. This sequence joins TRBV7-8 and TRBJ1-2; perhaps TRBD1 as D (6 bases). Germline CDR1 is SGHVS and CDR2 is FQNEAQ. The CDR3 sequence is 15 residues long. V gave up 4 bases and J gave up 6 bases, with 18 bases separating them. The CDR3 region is CASSSQKQGRNGYTF. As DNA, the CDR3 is TGTGCCAGCAGCTCGCAAAAGCAGGGGAGGAATGGCTACACCTTC.

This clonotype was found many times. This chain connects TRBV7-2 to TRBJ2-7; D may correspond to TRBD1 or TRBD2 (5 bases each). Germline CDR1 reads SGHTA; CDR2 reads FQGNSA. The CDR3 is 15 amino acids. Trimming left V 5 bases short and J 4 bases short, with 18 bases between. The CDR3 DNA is TGTGCCAGCAGCCTAACCGGGACCGCAAGATACGAGCAGTACTTC. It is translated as CASSLTGTARYEQYF.

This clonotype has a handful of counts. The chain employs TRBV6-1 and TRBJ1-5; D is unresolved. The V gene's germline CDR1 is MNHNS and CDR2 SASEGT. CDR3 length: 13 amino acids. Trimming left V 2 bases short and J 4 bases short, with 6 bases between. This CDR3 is CASSELRNQPQHF. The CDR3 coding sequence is TGTGCCAGCAGTGAACTGAGGAATCAGCCCCAGCATTTT.

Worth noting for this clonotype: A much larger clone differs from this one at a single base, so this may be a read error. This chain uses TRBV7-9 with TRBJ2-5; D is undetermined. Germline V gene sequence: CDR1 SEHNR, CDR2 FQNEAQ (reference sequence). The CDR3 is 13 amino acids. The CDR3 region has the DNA TGTGCCAGCGGCTTAAGAGAACAAGAGACCCAGTACTTC. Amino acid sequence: CASGLREQETQYF.

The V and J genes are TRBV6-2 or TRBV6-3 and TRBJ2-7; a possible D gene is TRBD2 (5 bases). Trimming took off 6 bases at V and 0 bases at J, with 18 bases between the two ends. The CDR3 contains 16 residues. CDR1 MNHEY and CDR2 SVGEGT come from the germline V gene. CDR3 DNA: TGTGCCAGCAGGCGCTTTGGAGGTTCGGACTCCTACGAGCAGTACTTC. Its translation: CASRRFGGSDSYEQYF.

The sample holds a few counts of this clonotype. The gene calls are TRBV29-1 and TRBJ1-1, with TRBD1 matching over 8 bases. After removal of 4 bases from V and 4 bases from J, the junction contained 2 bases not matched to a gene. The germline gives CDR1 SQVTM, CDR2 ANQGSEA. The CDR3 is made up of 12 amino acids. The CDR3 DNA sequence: TGCAGCGTTGTGACAGGGGCCACTGAAGCTTTCTTT. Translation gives CSVVTGATEAFF.

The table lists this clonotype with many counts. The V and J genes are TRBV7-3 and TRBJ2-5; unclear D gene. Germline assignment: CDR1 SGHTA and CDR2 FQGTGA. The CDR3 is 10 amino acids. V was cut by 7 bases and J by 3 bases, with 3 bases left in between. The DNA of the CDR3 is TGTGCCAGCACAGAAGAGACCCAGTACTTC. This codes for CASTEETQYF.

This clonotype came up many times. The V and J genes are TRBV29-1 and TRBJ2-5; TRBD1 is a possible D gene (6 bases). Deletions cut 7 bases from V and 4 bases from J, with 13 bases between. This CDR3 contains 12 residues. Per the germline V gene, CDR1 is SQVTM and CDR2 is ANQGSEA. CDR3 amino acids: CSGYQGRETQYF. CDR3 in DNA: TGCAGCGGATATCAGGGGAGAGAGACCCAGTACTTC.

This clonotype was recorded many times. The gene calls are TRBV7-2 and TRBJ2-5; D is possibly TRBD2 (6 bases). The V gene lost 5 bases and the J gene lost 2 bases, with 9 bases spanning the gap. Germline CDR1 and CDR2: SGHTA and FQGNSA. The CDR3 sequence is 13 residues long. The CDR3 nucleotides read TGTGCCAGCAGCCGCGGGACTCAAGAGACCCAGTACTTC. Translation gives CASSRGTQETQYF. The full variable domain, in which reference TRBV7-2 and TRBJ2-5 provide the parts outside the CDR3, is GAGVSQSPSNKVTEKGKDVELRCDPISGHTALYWYRQSLGQGLEFLIYFQGNSAPDKSGLPSDRFSAERTGGSVSTLTIQRTQQEDSAVYLCASSRGTQETQYFGPGTRLLVL.

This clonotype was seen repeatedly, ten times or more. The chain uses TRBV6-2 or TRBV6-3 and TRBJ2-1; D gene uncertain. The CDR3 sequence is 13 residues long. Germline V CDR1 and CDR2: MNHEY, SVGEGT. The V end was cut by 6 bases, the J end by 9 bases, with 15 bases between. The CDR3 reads CASRSNLGTEQFF. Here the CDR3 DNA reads TGTGCCAGCAGAAGCAATCTGGGCACTGAGCAGTTCTTC.

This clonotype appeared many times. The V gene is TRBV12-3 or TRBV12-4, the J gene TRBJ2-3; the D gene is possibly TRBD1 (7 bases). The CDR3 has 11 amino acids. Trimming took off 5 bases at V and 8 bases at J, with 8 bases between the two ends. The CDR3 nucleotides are TGTGCCAGCAGTCAGGGGGGTACGCAGTATTTT. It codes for CASSQGGTQYF.